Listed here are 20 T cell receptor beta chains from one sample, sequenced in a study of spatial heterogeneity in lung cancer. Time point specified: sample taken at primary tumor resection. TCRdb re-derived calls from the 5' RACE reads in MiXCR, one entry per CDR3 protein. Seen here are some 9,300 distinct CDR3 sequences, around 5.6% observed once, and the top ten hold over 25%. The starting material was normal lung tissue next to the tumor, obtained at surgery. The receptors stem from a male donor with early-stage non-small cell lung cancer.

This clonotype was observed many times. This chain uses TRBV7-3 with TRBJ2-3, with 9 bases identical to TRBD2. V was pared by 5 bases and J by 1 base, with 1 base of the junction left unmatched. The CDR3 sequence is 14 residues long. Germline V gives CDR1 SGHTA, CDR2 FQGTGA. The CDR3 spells CASSRLAGTDTQYF. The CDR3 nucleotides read TGTGCCAGCAGCCGACTAGCGGGCACAGATACGCAGTATTTT.

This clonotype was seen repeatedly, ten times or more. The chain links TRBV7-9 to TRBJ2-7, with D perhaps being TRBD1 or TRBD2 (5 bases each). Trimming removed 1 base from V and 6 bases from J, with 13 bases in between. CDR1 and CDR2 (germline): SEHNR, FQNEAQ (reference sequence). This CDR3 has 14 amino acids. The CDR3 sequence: CASSLDLAGGEQYF. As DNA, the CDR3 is TGTGCCAGCAGCTTAGACCTAGCTGGGGGCGAGCAGTACTTC.

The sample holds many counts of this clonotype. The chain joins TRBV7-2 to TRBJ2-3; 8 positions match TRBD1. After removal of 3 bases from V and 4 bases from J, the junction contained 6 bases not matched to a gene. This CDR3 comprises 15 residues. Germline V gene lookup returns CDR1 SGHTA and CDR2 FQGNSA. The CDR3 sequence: CASSFGDRSPDTQYF. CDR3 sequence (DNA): TGTGCCAGCAGCTTTGGGGACAGGAGTCCAGATACGCAGTATTTT.

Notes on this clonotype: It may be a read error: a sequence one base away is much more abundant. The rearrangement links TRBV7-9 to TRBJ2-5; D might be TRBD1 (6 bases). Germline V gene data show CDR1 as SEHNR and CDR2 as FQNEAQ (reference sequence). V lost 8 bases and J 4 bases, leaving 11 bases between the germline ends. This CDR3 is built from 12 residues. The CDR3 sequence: CASDPGVETQYF. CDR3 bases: TGTGCCAGCGACCCAGGGGTAGAGACCCAGTACTTC.

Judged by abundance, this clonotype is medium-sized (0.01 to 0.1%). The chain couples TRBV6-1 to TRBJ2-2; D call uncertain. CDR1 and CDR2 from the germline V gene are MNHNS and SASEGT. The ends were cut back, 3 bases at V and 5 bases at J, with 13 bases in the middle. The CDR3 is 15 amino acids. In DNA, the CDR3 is TGTGCCAGCAGTGACGAGAGAAAGTGGACCGGGGAGCTGTTTTTT. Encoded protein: CASSDERKWTGELFF.

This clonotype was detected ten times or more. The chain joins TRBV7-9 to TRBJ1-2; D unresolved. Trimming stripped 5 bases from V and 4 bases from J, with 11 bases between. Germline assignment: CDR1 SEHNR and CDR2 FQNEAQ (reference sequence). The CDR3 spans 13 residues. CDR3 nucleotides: TGTGCCAGCAGCCTTGACGTTAGCTATGGCTACACCTTC. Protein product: CASSLDVSYGYTF.

CDR3 region: CASSVDPMNTGELFF. Written as DNA, the CDR3 is TGTGCCAGCAGCGTAGATCCGATGAACACCGGGGAGCTGTTTTTT. The chain is built from TRBV9 and TRBJ2-2; D not resolved. Germline V gene sequence: CDR1 SGDLS, CDR2 YYNGEE. V lost 0 bases and J lost 1, with 7 bases in between. The CDR3 extends over 15 amino acids.

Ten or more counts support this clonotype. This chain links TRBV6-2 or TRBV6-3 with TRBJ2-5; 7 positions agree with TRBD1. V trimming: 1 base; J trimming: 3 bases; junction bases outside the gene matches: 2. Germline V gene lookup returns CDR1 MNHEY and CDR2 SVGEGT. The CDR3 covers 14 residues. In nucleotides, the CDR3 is TGTGCCAGCAGTTACTTAACAGGGGAAGAGACCCAGTACTTC. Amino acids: CASSYLTGEETQYF.

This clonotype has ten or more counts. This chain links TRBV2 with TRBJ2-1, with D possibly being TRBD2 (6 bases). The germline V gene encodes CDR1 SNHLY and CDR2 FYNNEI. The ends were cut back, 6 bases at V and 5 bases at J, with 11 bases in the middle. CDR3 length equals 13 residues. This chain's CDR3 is CASRRDFNNEQFF. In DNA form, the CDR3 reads TGTGCCAGCAGAAGGGACTTCAACAATGAGCAGTTCTTC.

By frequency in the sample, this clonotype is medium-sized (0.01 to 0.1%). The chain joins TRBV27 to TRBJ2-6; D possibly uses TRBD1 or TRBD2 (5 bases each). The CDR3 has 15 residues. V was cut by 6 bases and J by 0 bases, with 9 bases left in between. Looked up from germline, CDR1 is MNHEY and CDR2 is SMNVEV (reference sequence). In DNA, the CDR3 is TGTGCCAGCAGGGGGGAATACTCTGGGGCCAACGTCCTGACTTTC. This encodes CASRGEYSGANVLTF. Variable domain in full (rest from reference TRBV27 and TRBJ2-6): EAQVTQNPRYLITVTGKKLTVTCSQNMNHEYMSWYRQDPGLGLRQIYYSMNVEVTDKGDVPEGYKVSRKEKRNFPLILESPSPNQTSLYFCASRGEYSGANVLTFGAGSRLTVL.

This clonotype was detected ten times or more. The CDR3 protein is CASRPGLVTDTQYF. CDR3 in DNA: TGTGCCAGCAGGCCCGGACTAGTCACAGATACGCAGTATTTT. This chain joins TRBV7-2 and TRBJ2-3; 7 positions match TRBD2. V shed 6 bases and J 2 bases; nucleotides not matched to a gene: 5. The CDR3 covers 14 residues. CDR1 SGHTA and CDR2 FQGNSA come from the germline V gene.

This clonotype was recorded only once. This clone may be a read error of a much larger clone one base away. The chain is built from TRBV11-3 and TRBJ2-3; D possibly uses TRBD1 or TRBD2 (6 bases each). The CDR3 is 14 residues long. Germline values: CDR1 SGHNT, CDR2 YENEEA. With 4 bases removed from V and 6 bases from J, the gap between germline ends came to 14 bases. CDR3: CASSSDRGRDTQYF. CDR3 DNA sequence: TGTGCCAGCAGCTCGGATCGGGGGCGGGATACGCAGTATTTT.

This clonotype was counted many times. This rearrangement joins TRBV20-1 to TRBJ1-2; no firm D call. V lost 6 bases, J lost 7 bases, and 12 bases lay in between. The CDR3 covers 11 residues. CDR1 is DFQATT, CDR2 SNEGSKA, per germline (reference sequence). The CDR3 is CSALVGSGYTF. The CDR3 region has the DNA TGCAGTGCCCTAGTCGGTAGTGGCTACACCTTC.

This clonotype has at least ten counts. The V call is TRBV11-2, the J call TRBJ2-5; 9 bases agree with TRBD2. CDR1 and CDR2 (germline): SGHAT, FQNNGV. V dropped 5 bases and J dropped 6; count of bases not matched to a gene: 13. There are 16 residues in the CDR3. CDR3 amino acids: CASSPRGSGSLKTQYF. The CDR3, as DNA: TGTGCCAGCAGCCCCCGGGGTAGCGGGAGTCTAAAGACCCAGTACTTC.

As DNA, the CDR3 is TGTGCCACCGCAGCAGGGGGCAACACCGGGGAGCTGTTTTTT. It is translated as CATAAGGNTGELFF. The chain employs TRBV24-1 and TRBJ2-2, with 8 bases lining up with TRBD1. V gave up 9 bases and J gave up 2 bases; unmatched junction bases: 4. This CDR3 spans 14 amino acids. Per germline, CDR1 KGHDR and CDR2 SFDVKD.

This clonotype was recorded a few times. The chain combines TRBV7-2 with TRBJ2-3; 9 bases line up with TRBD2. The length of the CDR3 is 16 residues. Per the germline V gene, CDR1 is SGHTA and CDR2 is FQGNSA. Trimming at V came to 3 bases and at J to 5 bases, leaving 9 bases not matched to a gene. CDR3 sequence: CASSFGGRAIRDTQYF. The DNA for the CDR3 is TGTGCCAGCAGCTTCGGCGGGAGGGCTATCAGAGATACGCAGTATTTT.

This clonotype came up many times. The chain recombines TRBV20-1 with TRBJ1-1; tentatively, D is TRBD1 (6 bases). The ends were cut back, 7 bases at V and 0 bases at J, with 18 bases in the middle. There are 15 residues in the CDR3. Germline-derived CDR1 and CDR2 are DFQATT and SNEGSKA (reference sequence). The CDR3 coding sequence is TGCAGTGTTCGAGGGGGGCCCCACATGAACACTGAAGCTTTCTTT. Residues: CSVRGGPHMNTEAFF.

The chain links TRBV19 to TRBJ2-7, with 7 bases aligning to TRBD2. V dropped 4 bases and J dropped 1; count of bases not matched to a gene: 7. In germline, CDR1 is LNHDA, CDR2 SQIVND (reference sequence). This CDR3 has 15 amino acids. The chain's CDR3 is CASSKVTAGSYEQYF. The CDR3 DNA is TGTGCCAGTAGTAAGGTGACAGCGGGATCCTACGAGCAGTACTTC.

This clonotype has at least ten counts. This CDR3 is CASSFTGSLRGAFF. The CDR3 nucleotides read TGTGCCAGCAGCTTTACAGGATCTCTCAGGGGGGCTTTCTTT. V and J are TRBV5-6 and TRBJ1-1, with 7 bases fitting TRBD1. The CDR3 is 14 residues long. V was clipped by 2 bases and J by 11 bases; unmatched bases: 12. Germline CDR1 SGHDT, CDR2 YYEEEE.

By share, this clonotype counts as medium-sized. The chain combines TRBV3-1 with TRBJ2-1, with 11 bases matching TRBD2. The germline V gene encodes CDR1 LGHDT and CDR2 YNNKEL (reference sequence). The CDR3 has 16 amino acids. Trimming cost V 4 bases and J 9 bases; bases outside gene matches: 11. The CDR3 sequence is CASSRPGTSGRGEQFF. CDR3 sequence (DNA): TGTGCCAGCAGCCGGCCCGGGACTAGCGGCCGCGGTGAGCAGTTCTTC.